Below, 31 T cell receptor beta chains from the same sample are listed, as sequenced in a study of T cells after yellow fever vaccination. Using its own MiXCR run on the 5' RACE reads, TCRdb lists one record per CDR3 protein. The sample carries about 46,000 distinct CDR3 sequences, 5.5% to 8% recorded once. The sample was PBMCs, either bulk or a sorted T-cell subset (CD4+, CD8+, memory, or dextramer-sorted; not recorded which), taken 45 days after the yellow fever booster vaccination. Source of these receptors: a man younger than 40 who received the YFV17D yellow fever vaccine.

This clonotype was seen only a few times. This chain uses TRBV12-2 with TRBJ1-1; the table's D call, TRBD1, was not checked against the DNA. TRBV12-2 is flagged as a pseudogene. The CDR3 runs 14 residues. This CDR3 is CASLFRDRDGEAFF. In DNA form, the CDR3 reads TGTGCAAGTCTGTTCCGGGACAGGGACGGTGAAGCTTTCTTT.

This clonotype was seen repeatedly, ten times or more. The rearrangement uses TRBV29-1 and TRBJ1-2, with D possibly matching TRBD1 (6 bases). Germline assignment: CDR1 SQVTM and CDR2 ANQGSEA. The CDR3 contains 11 residues. The germline V and J ends were trimmed by 6 bases and 8 bases, with 13 bases remaining between them. CDR3 coding DNA: TGCAGCGTGCAGGGGTTAGGAGGCTACACCTTC. Its protein is CSVQGLGGYTF.

This chain connects TRBV7-3 to TRBJ2-2, with unresolved D. The germline CDR1 and CDR2 sequences are SGHTA and FQGTGA. Trimming removed 6 bases from V and 6 bases from J, with 14 bases in between. The CDR3 contains 14 residues. The CDR3 nucleotides read TGTGCCAGCAGGGACGGGTTCCGCGCCGGGGAGCTGTTTTTT. This codes for CASRDGFRAGELFF. The whole variable domain, filled in from reference TRBV7-3 and TRBJ2-2, reads GAGVSQTPSNKVTEKGKYVELRCDPISGHTALYWYRQSLGQGPEFLIYFQGTGAADDSGLPNDRFFAVRPEGSVSTLKIQRTERGDSAVYLCASRDGFRAGELFFGEGSRLTVL.

This clonotype was seen ten or more times. V gene TRBV12-3 or TRBV12-4 combines with J gene TRBJ2-2; no clear D gene. V lost 3 bases to trimming and J lost 8 bases, with 7 bases between them. The CDR3 runs to 12 residues. In DNA, the CDR3 is TGTGCCAGCAGTTTGGGCAAGGGGGAGCTGTTTTTT. It codes for CASSLGKGELFF.

The sample holds many counts of this clonotype. The chain links TRBV28 to TRBJ1-1, with 10 bases matching TRBD1. Germline lookup yields CDR1 MDHEN and CDR2 SYDVKM. The CDR3 is 14 residues long. V trimming: 7 bases; J trimming: 5 bases; junction bases outside the gene matches: 7. In nucleotides, the CDR3 is TGTGCCAGCACCCCGGGACAGGGGTTTACTGAAGCTTTCTTT. As protein: CASTPGQGFTEAFF. Supplemented by reference TRBV28 and TRBJ1-1, the full variable domain reads DVKVTQSSRYLVKRTGEKVFLECVQDMDHENMFWYRQDPGLGLRLIYFSYDVKMKEKGDIPEGYSVSREKKERFSLILESASTNQTSMYLCASTPGQGFTEAFFGQGTRLTVV.

This clonotype came up many times. The chain uses TRBV20-1 and TRBJ2-3, with D tentatively TRBD2 (6 bases). The V gene's germline CDR1 is DFQATT and CDR2 SNEGSKA (reference sequence). Deletions cut 0 bases from V and 2 bases from J, with 15 bases between. The CDR3 has 16 residues. The CDR3 DNA reads as TGCAGTGCTAGAGAATTGACTAGTTGGGACACAGATACGCAGTATTTT. Translation: CSARELTSWDTDTQYF.

The table lists this clonotype with many counts. This chain connects TRBV29-1 to TRBJ2-1; 7 bases align to TRBD2. J lost 5 bases, V lost 3 bases, and 1 base had no gene match. Germline CDR1 SQVTM, CDR2 ANQGSEA. CDR3 length: 12 residues. The CDR3 here is CSVEGGNNEQFF. CDR3 DNA sequence: TGCAGCGTTGAGGGAGGGAACAATGAGCAGTTCTTC.

The V call is TRBV7-2, the J call TRBJ1-2, with 8 bases aligning to TRBD1. In germline, CDR1 is SGHTA, CDR2 FQGNSA. This CDR3 contains 15 residues. J was trimmed by 9 bases and V by 5 bases; bases with no gene match: 14. The DNA for the CDR3 is TGTGCCAGCAGCCTCTCAACAGGGGGTATTAAGAGCTACACCTTC. Translating it yields CASSLSTGGIKSYTF.

Concerning this clonotype: One base away lies a much larger clone, so this may be a sequencing read error. V usage is TRBV20-1 and J usage is TRBJ1-5, with D unclear. The CDR3 contains 15 residues. The germline gives CDR1 DFQATT, CDR2 SNEGSKA (reference sequence). The CDR3 is CCASLDRYSNQPQHF. CDR3 sequence (DNA): TGCTGTGCTAGCTTGGATCGCTATAGCAATCAGCCCCAGCATTTT.

This clonotype has at least ten counts. V usage is TRBV12-3 or TRBV12-4 and J usage is TRBJ2-2; the D gene is possibly TRBD2 (5 bases). The CDR3 spans 13 residues. V lost 8 bases, J lost 5 bases, and 12 bases lay in between. The CDR3 nucleotides read TGTGCCAGCGCGGAGGTCTCAACCGGGGAGCTGTTTTTT. Translated: CASAEVSTGELFF.

This chain uses TRBV11-2 with TRBJ1-2; unclear D gene. This CDR3 spans 12 amino acids. Trimming left V 0 bases short and J 4 bases short, with 3 bases between. The germline V gene has CDR1 SGHAT and CDR2 FQNNGV. The CDR3 sequence is CASSLEGYGYTF. In DNA form, the CDR3 reads TGTGCCAGCAGCTTAGAGGGCTATGGCTACACCTTC.

At least ten counts were recorded for this clonotype. V is TRBV11-2 and J is TRBJ2-5, with D perhaps TRBD2 (6 bases). From germline, CDR1 is SGHAT and CDR2 FQNNGV. CDR3 length: 15 amino acids. Deletions cut 5 bases from V and 3 bases from J, with 16 bases between. In nucleotides, the CDR3 is TGTGCCAGCAGCAGGAGCACGGGACTCAAAGAGACCCAGTACTTC. Translating it yields CASSRSTGLKETQYF.

Ten or more counts support this clonotype. The V gene is TRBV5-1, the J gene TRBJ1-1; D may be TRBD1 (5 bases). This CDR3 has 11 amino acids. Trimming pared 5 bases from V and 5 bases from J, leaving 7 bases between. Germline V gene lookup returns CDR1 SGHRS and CDR2 YFSETQ. The CDR3 here is CASRGETEAFF. Here the CDR3 DNA reads TGCGCCAGCAGAGGGGAAACTGAAGCTTTCTTT.

Ten or more counts support this clonotype. The rearrangement joins TRBV7-2 to TRBJ2-5; 10 nucleotides align to TRBD2. In germline, CDR1 is SGHTA, CDR2 FQGNSA. The length of the CDR3 is 14 residues. The ends lost 3 bases at V and 2 bases at J; junction bases unmatched: 0. CDR3 sequence reads: CASSLTSGQETQYF. Written as DNA, the CDR3 is TGTGCCAGCAGCTTGACTAGCGGGCAAGAGACCCAGTACTTC.

This clonotype was recorded a few times. The V gene is TRBV28, the J gene TRBJ2-6; TRBD1 matches 10 bases. The CDR3 has 18 amino acids. V was pared by 0 bases and J by 2 bases, with 4 bases of the junction left unmatched. Germline V gene sequence: CDR1 MDHEN, CDR2 SYDVKM. The DNA of the CDR3 is TGTGCCAGCAGTTTATGGGGACAGGGGATAACTGGGGCCAACGTCCTGACTTTC. It specifies CASSLWGQGITGANVLTF.

This clonotype was counted many times. The chain recombines TRBV12-3 or TRBV12-4 with TRBJ1-4; TRBD1 agrees at 8 bases. The trim removed 5 bases at V and 2 bases at J, leaving 4 bases unmatched. This CDR3 contains 15 residues. CDR3 sequence (DNA): TGTGCCAGCAGTCCAGGGGGCTCGACTAATGAAAAACTGTTTTTT. This translates into CASSPGGSTNEKLFF.

This clonotype came up many times. The V call is TRBV10-3, the J call TRBJ1-4; D possibly corresponds to TRBD1 (6 bases). This CDR3 spans 15 amino acids. V gave up 2 bases and J gave up 5 bases, with 12 bases separating them. The germline V gene has CDR1 ENHRY and CDR2 SYGVKD. The CDR3 region is CAISEPERGNEKLFF. CDR3 nucleotides: TGTGCCATCAGTGAGCCTGAAAGGGGGAATGAAAAACTGTTTTTT.

This clonotype showed up many times. This chain links TRBV7-9 with TRBJ2-5; 8 bases align to TRBD2. Germline V CDR1 and CDR2: SEHNR, FQNEAQ (reference sequence). J gave up 3 bases and V 2 bases, and 5 bases lay outside the gene matches. The CDR3 has 15 residues. The CDR3 sequence: CASSLRSGSKETQYF. The CDR3 coding sequence is TGTGCCAGCAGCTTAAGAAGCGGGAGTAAAGAGACCCAGTACTTC.

This clonotype has at least ten counts. The chain links TRBV6-2 or TRBV6-3 to TRBJ2-1; tentative D call: TRBD1 (7 bases). V was trimmed by 5 bases and J by 11 bases, leaving 16 bases between them. Germline V gives CDR1 MNHEY, CDR2 SVGEGT. This CDR3 has 13 amino acids. CDR3 DNA: TGTGCCAGCAGTGCGGGGACAGCGGGCAAGCAGTTCTTC. It is translated as CASSAGTAGKQFF.

This clonotype was picked up a small number of times. This chain connects TRBV27 to TRBJ2-7; perhaps TRBD1 as D (6 bases). Trimming cost V 8 bases and J 3 bases, with 17 bases left between them. Germline CDR1 and CDR2: MNHEY and SMNVEV (reference sequence). The CDR3 is made up of 14 amino acids. CDR3 in amino acids: CASVRLRGYYEQYF. The CDR3 DNA reads TGTGCCAGCGTGCGTTTAAGGGGGTACTACGAGCAGTACTTC.

This clonotype was detected many times. In nucleotides, the CDR3 is TGTGCCAGCAGCTTGGCGGACCCAGATACGCAGTATTTT. Amino acids: CASSLADPDTQYF. The chain recombines TRBV5-6 with TRBJ2-3; no definite D call. This CDR3 comprises 13 residues. V lost 0 bases, J lost 4 bases, and 6 bases lay in between. From germline, CDR1 is SGHDT and CDR2 YYEEEE.

This clonotype was seen a few times. This chain joins TRBV12-3 or TRBV12-4 and TRBJ2-1; perhaps TRBD1 as D (6 bases). This CDR3 region has 13 residues. V was clipped by 8 bases and J by 8 bases, with 16 bases between them. The DNA for the CDR3 is TGTGCCAGCGGACCAAGCAGGGGCGATGAGCAGTTCTTC. It specifies CASGPSRGDEQFF.

V gene TRBV7-2 combines with J gene TRBJ2-7; no clear D. There are 12 residues in the CDR3. Between the trimmed V and J ends, which lost 5 bases and 6 bases, there was a span of 11 bases. CDR1 and CDR2 from the germline V gene are SGHTA and FQGNSA. This CDR3 is CASSPTRLEQYF. CDR3 DNA: TGTGCCAGCAGCCCCACCCGCCTCGAGCAGTACTTC.

The chain recombines TRBV20-1 with TRBJ1-2, with no clear D. Trimming pared 5 bases from V and 6 bases from J, leaving 22 bases between. Germline CDR1 DFQATT, CDR2 SNEGSKA (reference sequence). The CDR3 loop spans 15 amino acids. The CDR3 region is CSAPLLDLEVDGYTF. CDR3 coding DNA: TGCAGTGCTCCGTTGTTGGATTTGGAGGTTGATGGCTACACCTTC.

This sequence joins TRBV20-1 and TRBJ2-3; D unclear. Trimming cost V 4 bases and J 1 base, with 21 bases left between them. The CDR3 spans 17 residues. Germline V gene data show CDR1 as DFQATT and CDR2 as SNEGSKA (reference sequence). CDR3 sequence (DNA): TGCAGTGCTAACCATGTACAGTCAGGTGGACGCACAGATACGCAGTATTTT. Its translation is CSANHVQSGGRTDTQYF.

This clonotype has at least ten counts. This rearrangement joins TRBV20-1 to TRBJ2-7; 8 nucleotides agree with TRBD1. With 6 bases clipped from V and 2 bases from J, the junction kept 6 bases outside the gene matches. Germline assignment: CDR1 DFQATT and CDR2 SNEGSKA (reference sequence). CDR3 length: 13 amino acids. This chain's CDR3 is CSARTGSAYEQYF. Here the CDR3 DNA reads TGCAGTGCCAGGACAGGGTCGGCCTACGAGCAGTACTTC.

The chain employs TRBV3-1 and TRBJ1-5, with D hard to call. The CDR3 sequence is 14 residues long. V was cut by 4 bases and J by 0 bases, with 7 bases left in between. Germline V lookup: CDR1 LGHDT, CDR2 YNNKEL (reference sequence). This CDR3 reads CASSPAVSNQPQHF. CDR3 coding DNA: TGTGCCAGCAGCCCGGCAGTTAGCAATCAGCCCCAGCATTTT. Combining the CDR3 with reference TRBV3-1 and TRBJ1-5 gives the whole variable domain DTAVSQTPKYLVTQMGNDKSIKCEQNLGHDTMYWYKQDSKKFLKIMFSYNNKELIINETVPNRFSPKSPDKAHLNLHINSLELGDSAVYFCASSPAVSNQPQHFGDGTRLSIL.

This clonotype was recorded many times. The chain recombines TRBV18 with TRBJ2-4, with a weak D call TRBD1 (6 bases). With 6 bases removed from V and 5 bases from J, the gap between germline ends came to 17 bases. The CDR3 covers 15 residues. CDR1 KGHSH and CDR2 LQKENI come from the germline V gene. The CDR3 DNA follows: TGTGCCAGCTCCCAGGTAACAGGGAACCAAAACATTCAGTACTTC. Protein sequence: CASSQVTGNQNIQYF.

This clonotype was seen ten or more times. This rearrangement joins TRBV7-6 to TRBJ2-1; the D gene could be TRBD1 or TRBD2 (6 bases each). V lost 2 bases to trimming and J lost 0 bases, with 14 bases between them. Germline CDR1 and CDR2: SGHVS and FNYEAQ. CDR3 size: 17 residues. CDR3 bases: TGTGCCAGCAGCTTATCTCGAGGGGGGAGCTCCTACAATGAGCAGTTCTTC. It specifies CASSLSRGGSSYNEQFF.

This clonotype was seen repeatedly, ten times or more. The CDR3 DNA reads TGTGCCACCAGTGATTTGGGGTCCGGGGAGCTGTTTTTT. Translation gives CATSDLGSGELFF. The rearrangement joins TRBV24-1 to TRBJ2-2; no reliable D call. V lost 0 bases and J lost 6, with 4 bases in between. The CDR3 has 13 amino acids. CDR1 KGHDR and CDR2 SFDVKD come from the germline V gene.

This clonotype has ten or more counts. The CDR3 DNA follows: TGTGCCAGCAGTTACCGGGACCGAGGGAACTATGGCTACACCTTC. It specifies CASSYRDRGNYGYTF. The gene calls are TRBV6-5 and TRBJ1-2, with a tentative D call TRBD1 (5 bases). This CDR3 has 15 residues. The V gene lost 2 bases and the J gene lost 2 bases, with 12 bases spanning the gap. Germline CDR1 reads MNHEY; CDR2 reads SVGAGI.